This TCR beta chain was sequenced for a study of blood T cell repertoires in COVID-19 (dated by TCRdb to 2020 to 2021). Regarding the study in general: Samples from collaborators originated in the United States, Italy and Spain and spanned both the acute and convalescent phases of COVID-19. Subjects who had been exposed to COVID-19, were actively infected with it, or had recovered from it provided the deeply sampled blood TCRbeta repertoires that made up the dataset. The material from the prospective study consisted of cDNA or gDNA derived from T cells, B-cell-depleted T cells, or PBMCs. Where available, HLA class I and class II types were taken from metadata supplied by the sample provider and were not determined by assay-based typing. The repertoires were made available in a free public database intended to serve as a resource for research on the immune response to SARS-CoV-2. Sample metadata almost always included a de-identified subject ID, COVID-19 status, age in years and sex. The samples were drawn from two sources: the first 160 participants of the ongoing ImmuneRACE study, and fewer than 1,500 subjects contributed by 6 global collaborators.

Concerning this clone itself: Its recognized antigen is unknown. Within one base of it there is no much larger clone, and no base qualities were kept.

Results the study describes overall, beyond this receptor: The amount of clinical and demographic metadata varied by source and participant and was provided uncurated.

Measured from the cysteine to the phenylalanine, the CDR3 is 16 residues long. Only the CDR3 DNA is retained, 48 bases long and in frame from the first base. V is pared back by 10 bases and J by 0 bases, with 16 bases lying between the germline termini. For CDR1 and CDR2, the germline V gene (reference sequence) lists LNHDA and SQIVND. The collaborating institutions used their own protocols to collect whole blood in K2EDTA tubes. For TCRbeta analysis, collaborators shipped samples in one of three forms: frozen whole blood, isolated PBMCs, or DNA extracted from either of those sample types. The immunoSEQ Assay, a bias-controlled multiplex PCR, was used to amplify TCRbeta CDR3 regions from genomic DNA. The study's processing was this. The number of nucleated cells in each sample was estimated from the amplification of reference gene primers within the assay. Sequence reads were collapsed and filtered to measure the absolute abundance of every unique TCRbeta CDR3 rearrangement. Productive Simpson clonality was computed per sample as the square root of Simpson's diversity index over productive rearrangements. Drawn from immuneACCESS, this table holds only the in-frame rearrangements with V and J called that TCRdb kept. Clones are partly lost; checked studies trace under half to an unresolved V gene and leave the rest unexplained. V and J calls and clone size are as listed in that table; D and trimming were resolved from the DNA. Within this sample are over 600,000 clones, with around 89% of them counted one time only. The ten largest clones represent more than 0.25% of the sample.

The rearranged segments are TRBV19 and TRBJ2-6; the D gene is possibly TRBD1, with 7 bases matching. The receptor comes from a woman between 18 and 29 years old with acute or convalescent COVID-19. Sequenced sample: peripheral blood. The CDR3 protein: CATRGVRNSGANVLTF. The nucleotide sequence reads as follows: TGTGCCACCAGGGGGGTCCGAAACTCTGGGGCCAACGTCCTGACTTTC.